Sequencing of this T cell receptor (beta chain) was carried out in a study of blood T cell repertoires in COVID-19. Study summary: COVID-19 samples collected from the United States, Italy and Spain covered acute and convalescent phases. The analysed material was cDNA or gDNA that came from T cells, B-cell-depleted T cells, or PBMCs.

From germline, CDR1 is KGHSH and CDR2 LQKENI. The CDR3 loop spans 14 amino acids. J gave up 4 bases and V 6 bases, and 9 bases lay outside the gene matches. In the source study's methods: How many nucleated cells were present was estimated from reference gene primer amplification. Profiling relied on immunoSEQ multiplex PCR, and the TCRdb table lists in-frame clones only, not all of them. The V and J calls and clone size were taken over from that table, and D and trimming were inferred from the DNA. The sample carries 270,000 or so clones, approximately 83% recorded once. Sequenced: peripheral blood. This rearrangement joins TRBV18 to TRBJ2-7; 7 nucleotides match TRBD1. The sequence derives from a human donor in a cohort sampled during active COVID-19. CDR3: CASSSGTENYEQYF. CDR3 bases: TGTGCCAGCTCCTCCGGGACAGAAAATTACGAGCAGTACTTC. The entire variable domain, with the rest obtained from reference TRBV18 and TRBJ2-7, is as follows: NAGVMQNPRHLVRRRGQEARLRCSPMKGHSHVYWYRQLPEEGLKFMVYLQKENIIDESGMPKERFSAEFPKEGPSILRIQQVVRGDSAAYFCASSSGTENYEQYFGPGTRLTVT.